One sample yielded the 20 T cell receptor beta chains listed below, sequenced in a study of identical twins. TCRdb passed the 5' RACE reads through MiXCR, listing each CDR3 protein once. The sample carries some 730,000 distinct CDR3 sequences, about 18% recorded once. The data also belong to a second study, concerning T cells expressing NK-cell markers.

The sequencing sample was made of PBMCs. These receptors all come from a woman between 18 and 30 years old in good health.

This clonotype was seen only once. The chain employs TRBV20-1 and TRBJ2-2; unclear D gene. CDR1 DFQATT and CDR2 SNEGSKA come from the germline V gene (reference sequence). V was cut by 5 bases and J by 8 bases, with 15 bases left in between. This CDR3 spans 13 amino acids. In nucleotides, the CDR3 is TGCAGTGCTCCTGGTTCAACAGAGGGGGAGCTGTTTTTT. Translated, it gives CSAPGSTEGELFF.

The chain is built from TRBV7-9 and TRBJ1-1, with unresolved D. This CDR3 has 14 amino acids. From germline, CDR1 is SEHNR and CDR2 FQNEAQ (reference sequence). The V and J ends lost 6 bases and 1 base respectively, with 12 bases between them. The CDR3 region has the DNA TGTGCCAGCAGGTATACCCTAGGGAACACTGAAGCTTTCTTT. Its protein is CASRYTLGNTEAFF.

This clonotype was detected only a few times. The CDR3 nucleotides are TGTGCCAGCAGTCCAGTAGGAGGGACTAGGTTCGTCGGGCAGTACTTC. This codes for CASSPVGGTRFVGQYF. This chain connects TRBV7-2 to TRBJ2-7; 8 nucleotides match TRBD2. The CDR3 contains 16 residues. Germline CDR1 and CDR2: SGHTA and FQGNSA. V dropped 6 bases and J dropped 9; count of bases not matched to a gene: 19.

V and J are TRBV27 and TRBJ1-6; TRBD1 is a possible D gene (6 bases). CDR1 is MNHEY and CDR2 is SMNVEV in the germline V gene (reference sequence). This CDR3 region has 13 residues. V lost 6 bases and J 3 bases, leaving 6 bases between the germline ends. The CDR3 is CASRQGYNSPLHF. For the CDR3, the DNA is TGTGCCAGCAGACAGGGCTATAATTCACCCCTCCACTTT.

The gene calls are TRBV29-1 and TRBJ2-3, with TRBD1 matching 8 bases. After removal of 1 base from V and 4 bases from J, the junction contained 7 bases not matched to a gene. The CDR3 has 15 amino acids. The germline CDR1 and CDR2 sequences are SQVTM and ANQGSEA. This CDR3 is CSVEGRTGNPDTQYF. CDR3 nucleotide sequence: TGCAGCGTTGAAGGTCGGACAGGGAATCCAGATACGCAGTATTTT.

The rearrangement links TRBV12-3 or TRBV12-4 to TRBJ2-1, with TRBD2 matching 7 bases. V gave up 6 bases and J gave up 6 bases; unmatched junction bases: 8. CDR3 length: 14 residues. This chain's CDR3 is CASSPRLAVNEQFF. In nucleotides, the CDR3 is TGTGCCAGCAGCCCCCGACTAGCAGTCAATGAGCAGTTCTTC.

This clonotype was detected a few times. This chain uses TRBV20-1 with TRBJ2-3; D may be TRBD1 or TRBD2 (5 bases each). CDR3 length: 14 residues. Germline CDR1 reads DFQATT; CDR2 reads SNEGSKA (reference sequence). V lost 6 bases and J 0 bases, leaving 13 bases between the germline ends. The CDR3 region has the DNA TGCAGTGCCATAAGGGGACCAAGCACAGATACGCAGTATTTT. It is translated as CSAIRGPSTDTQYF.

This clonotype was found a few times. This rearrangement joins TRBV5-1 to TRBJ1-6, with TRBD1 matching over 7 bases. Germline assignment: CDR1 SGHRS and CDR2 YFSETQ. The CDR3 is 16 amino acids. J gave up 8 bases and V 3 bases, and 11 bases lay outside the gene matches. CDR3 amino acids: CASSSTTGQLDSPLHF. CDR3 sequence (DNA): TGCGCCAGCAGCTCCACCACGGGACAGCTCGATTCACCCCTCCACTTT.

The CDR3 DNA reads TGTGCCAGCAGCGTCAAAGTTGGGGCCGAGGCCCATACGGGCGAGCAGTACTTC. Its protein is CASSVKVGAEAHTGEQYF. The V and J genes are TRBV9 and TRBJ2-7; perhaps TRBD1 as D (5 bases). The CDR3 runs to 18 residues. The V gene lost 2 bases and the J gene lost 6 bases, with 27 bases spanning the gap. The germline V gene encodes CDR1 SGDLS and CDR2 YYNGEE.

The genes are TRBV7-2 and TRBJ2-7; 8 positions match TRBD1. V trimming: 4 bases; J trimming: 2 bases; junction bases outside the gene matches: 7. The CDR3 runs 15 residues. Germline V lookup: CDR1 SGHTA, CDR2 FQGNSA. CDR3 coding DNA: TGTGCCAGCAGCTCGTCCTGGGGACAGGCCTACGAGCAGTACTTC. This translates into CASSSSWGQAYEQYF.

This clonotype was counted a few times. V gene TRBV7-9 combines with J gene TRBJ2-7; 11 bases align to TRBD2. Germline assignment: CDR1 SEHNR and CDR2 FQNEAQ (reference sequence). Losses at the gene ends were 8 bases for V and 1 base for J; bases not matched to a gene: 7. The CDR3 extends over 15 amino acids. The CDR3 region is CASLTIAGGSYEQYF. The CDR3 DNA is TGTGCCAGCCTGACGATAGCGGGAGGGTCCTACGAGCAGTACTTC.

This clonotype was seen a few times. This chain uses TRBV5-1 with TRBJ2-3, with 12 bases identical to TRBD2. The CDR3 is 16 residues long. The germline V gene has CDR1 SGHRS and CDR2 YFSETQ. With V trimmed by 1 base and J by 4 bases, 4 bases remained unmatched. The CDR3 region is CASSLPSGGAADTQYF. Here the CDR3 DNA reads TGCGCCAGCAGCTTGCCTAGCGGGGGGGCAGCAGATACGCAGTATTTT.

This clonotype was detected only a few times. The CDR3 loop reads CASTLTSGGAREQFF. The CDR3 region has the DNA TGTGCCAGCACTCTGACTAGCGGGGGGGCCCGGGAGCAGTTCTTC. The V call is TRBV12-3 or TRBV12-4, the J call TRBJ2-1; 14 positions agree with TRBD2. There are 15 residues in the CDR3. Trimming at V came to 7 bases and at J to 10 bases, leaving 9 bases not matched to a gene.

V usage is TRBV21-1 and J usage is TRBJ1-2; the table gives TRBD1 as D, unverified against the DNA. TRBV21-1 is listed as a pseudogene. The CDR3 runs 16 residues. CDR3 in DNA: TGTGCCAGCAGCCGTCAAAGAGTAGGGACAGTCTATGGCTACACCTTC. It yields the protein CASSRQRVGTVYGYTF.

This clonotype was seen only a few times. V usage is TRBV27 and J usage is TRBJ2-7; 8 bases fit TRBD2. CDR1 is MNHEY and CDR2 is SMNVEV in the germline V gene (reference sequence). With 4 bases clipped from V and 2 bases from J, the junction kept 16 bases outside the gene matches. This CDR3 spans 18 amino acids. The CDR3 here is CASSYRGVVAGGPYEQYF. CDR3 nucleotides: TGTGCCAGCAGTTATCGTGGTGTCGTGGCGGGGGGCCCCTACGAGCAGTACTTC.

CDR3 residues: CASSRDRLSYEQYF. CDR3 in DNA: TGTGCCAGCAGTCGGGACAGACTCTCCTACGAGCAGTACTTC. This chain joins TRBV6-2 or TRBV6-3 and TRBJ2-7, with 7 bases that match TRBD1. V lost 5 bases and J lost 0; bases outside the gene matches: 4. CDR1 MNHEY and CDR2 SVGEGT come from the germline V gene. CDR3 size: 14 residues.

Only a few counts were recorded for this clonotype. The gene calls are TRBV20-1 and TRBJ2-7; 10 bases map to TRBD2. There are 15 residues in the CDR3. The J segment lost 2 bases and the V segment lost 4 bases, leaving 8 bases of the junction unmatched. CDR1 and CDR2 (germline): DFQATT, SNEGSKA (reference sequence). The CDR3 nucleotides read TGCAGTGCTACCCTAGGTCTAGCGGGGGCCTACGAGCAGTACTTC. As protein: CSATLGLAGAYEQYF.

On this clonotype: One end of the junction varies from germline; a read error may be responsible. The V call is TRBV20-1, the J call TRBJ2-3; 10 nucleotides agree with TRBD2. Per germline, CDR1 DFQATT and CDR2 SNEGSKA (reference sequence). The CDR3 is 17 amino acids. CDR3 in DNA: TGCTGTGCTAGCGCCGCATTACTAGCGGGGATCACAGATACGCAGTATTTT. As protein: CCASAALLAGITDTQYF.

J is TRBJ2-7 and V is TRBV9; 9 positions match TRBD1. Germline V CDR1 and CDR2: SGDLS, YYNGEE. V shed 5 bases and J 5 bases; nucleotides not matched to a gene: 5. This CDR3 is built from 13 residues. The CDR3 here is CASSRQGVDEQYF. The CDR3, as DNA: TGTGCCAGCAGTCGACAGGGGGTCGACGAGCAGTACTTC.

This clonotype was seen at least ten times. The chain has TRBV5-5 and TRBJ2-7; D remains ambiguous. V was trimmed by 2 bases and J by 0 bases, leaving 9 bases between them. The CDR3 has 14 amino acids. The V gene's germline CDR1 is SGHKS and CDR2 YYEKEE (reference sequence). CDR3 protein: CASSFNQYSYEQYF. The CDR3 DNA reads TGTGCCAGCAGCTTCAACCAGTACTCCTACGAGCAGTACTTC. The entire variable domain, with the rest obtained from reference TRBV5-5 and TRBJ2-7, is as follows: DAGVTQSPTHLIKTRGQQVTLRCSPISGHKSVSWYQQVLGQGPQFIFQYYEKEERGRGNFPDRFSARQFPNYSSELNVNALLLGDSALYLCASSFNQYSYEQYFGPGTRLTVT.